This T cell receptor beta chain was obtained from a study of cytotoxic CD8 clonotypes in ibrutinib-treated CLL. Study-wide points: Contraction or stability on treatment characterized the public clonotypes, which were uncommon.

This clone was seen more than once but under ten times. Its antigen is not identified. Data came from immunoSEQ multiplex PCR; TCRdb stores just in-frame clones and leaves some out. This sample has 100,000 to 150,000 clones, with 80% to 90% found just once. The length of the CDR3 is 18 residues. Trimming took 2 bases from V and 3 from J; bases not matched to a gene: 16. CDR1 and CDR2 (germline): SGHAT, FQNNGV. The sequencing here drew on PBMCs, taken after 24 months of ibrutinib treatment. The clonotype was recovered from a human donor with chronic lymphocytic leukemia. The chain links TRBV11-2 to TRBJ2-7, with 7 nucleotides matching TRBD2. CDR3 sequence (DNA): TGTGCCAGCAGCTTAAGGCGGGAGCCTAGCCCTTGGGTCTACGAGCAGTACTTC. Its translation: CASSLRREPSPWVYEQYF.